This T cell receptor beta chain was sequenced for a study of blood T cell repertoires in COVID-19. As for the study in general: COVID-19 samples collected from the United States, Italy and Spain covered acute and convalescent phases. From T cells, B-cell-depleted T cells, or PBMCs came the material, which was cDNA or gDNA.

Germline V gene lookup returns CDR1 MGHRA and CDR2 YSYEKL. The V end was cut by 5 bases, the J end by 4 bases, with 11 bases between. This CDR3 is 13 amino acids long. This clone was observed a few times. In the authors' methods: From reference gene primer amplification, estimates of nucleated cell counts were derived. Clones were sequenced by immunoSEQ multiplex PCR, and TCRdb holds only the in-frame ones, with some missing. D and trimming were read from the DNA, whereas the V and J calls and clone size are those reported in that table. This sample has 70,000 to 100,000 clones; roughly 87% occur once, and the top ten carry approximately 20%.

The sample comprised peripheral blood. The clonotype originates from a woman aged 60-75 years with COVID-19, enrolled during active disease. J is TRBJ1-2 and V is TRBV4-1; the D gene is possibly TRBD1 (6 bases). This chain's CDR3 is CASSGAGVYGYTF. The CDR3 coding sequence is TGCGCCAGCAGCGGCGCAGGGGTCTATGGCTACACCTTC.